The clone carrying this T cell receptor beta chain was seen only a few times. Antigen specificity is unknown. The record originates from a study of early T cells in non-severe SARS-CoV-2 infection. General study points: Private and CD4 specificities were missed by VDJdb matching, skewed to anti-spike CD8.

Separate cDNA molecules each had unique molecular identifiers attached to them. TCRdb used MiXCR to reprocess the 5' RACE reads, holding one entry per CDR3 protein. This sample carries roughly 70,000 distinct CDR3 sequences, 20% to 25% of them seen once, and the ten largest clones take 15% to 20%. The CDR3 totals 12 residues. The ends were cut back, 6 bases at V and 6 bases at J, with 10 bases in the middle. The TCR was taken from an adult who was a healthcare worker with PCR-confirmed SARS-CoV-2 infection or an uninfected control (not recorded which). The chain is built from TRBV12-3 or TRBV12-4 and TRBJ2-3; D ambiguous. The sequencing used whole blood, collected at baseline. The CDR3: CASSPGYDTQYF. The DNA for the CDR3 is TGTGCCAGCAGCCCCGGGTACGATACGCAGTATTTT.